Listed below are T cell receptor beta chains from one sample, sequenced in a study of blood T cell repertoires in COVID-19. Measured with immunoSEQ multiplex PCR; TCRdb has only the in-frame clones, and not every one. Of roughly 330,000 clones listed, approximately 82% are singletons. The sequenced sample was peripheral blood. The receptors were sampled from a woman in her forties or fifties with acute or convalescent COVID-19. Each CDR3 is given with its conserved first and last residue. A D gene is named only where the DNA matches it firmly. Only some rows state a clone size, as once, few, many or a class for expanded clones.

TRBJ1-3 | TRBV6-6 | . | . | CASSYSSGQGNTIYF | TGTGCCAGCAGTTACTCGTCAGGGCAGGGAAACACCATATATTTT
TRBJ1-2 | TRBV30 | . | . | CASREWGVDYGYTF | TGTGCCTCACGAGAATGGGGAGTGGACTATGGCTACACCTTC
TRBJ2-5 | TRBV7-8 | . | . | CASSLELAETQYF | TGTGCCAGCAGCTTAGAGCTAGCAGAGACCCAGTACTTC
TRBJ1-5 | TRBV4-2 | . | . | CASSHHLDRVDQPQHF | TGTGCCAGCAGCCACCACCTGGACAGAGTAGATCAGCCCCAGCATTTT
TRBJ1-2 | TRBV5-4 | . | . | CASSLQGGYGYTF | TGTGCCAGCAGCTTGCAGGGCGGCTATGGCTACACCTTC
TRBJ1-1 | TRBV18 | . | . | CASSREGNQNTEAFF | TGTGCCAGCTCACGGGAGGGGAACCAGAACACTGAAGCTTTCTTT
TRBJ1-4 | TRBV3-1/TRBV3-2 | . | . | CASSPRGEVETNEKLFF | TGTGCCAGCAGCCCCCGGGGGGAAGTGGAAACTAATGAAAAACTGTTTTTT
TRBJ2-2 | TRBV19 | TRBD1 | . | CASSMEADRGPLPDTGELFF | TGTGCCAGTAGTATGGAAGCGGACAGGGGGCCTCTTCCGGACACCGGGGAGCTGTTTTTT
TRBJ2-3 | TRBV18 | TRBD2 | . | CASSPQRGITDTQYF | TGTGCCAGCTCACCCCAGCGGGGGATCACAGATACGCAGTATTTT
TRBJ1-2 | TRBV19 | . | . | CASSIGEDRRYGYTF | TGTGCCAGTAGTATAGGGGAAGACAGACGTTATGGCTACACCTTC
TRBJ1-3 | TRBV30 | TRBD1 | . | CAWSFGTADWAGNTIYF | TGTGCCTGGAGTTTCGGGACAGCGGATTGGGCTGGAAACACCATATATTTT
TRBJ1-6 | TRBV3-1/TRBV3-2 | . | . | CASSPQTYNSPLHF | TGTGCCAGCAGCCCACAAACCTATAATTCACCCCTCCACTTT
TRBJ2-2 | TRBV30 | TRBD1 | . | CAWSVPRTGTGELFF | TGTGCCTGGAGTGTCCCTAGGACAGGGACCGGGGAGCTGTTTTTT
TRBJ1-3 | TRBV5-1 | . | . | CASSESSSGNTIYF | TGCGCCAGCAGCGAAAGTAGCTCTGGAAACACCATATATTTT
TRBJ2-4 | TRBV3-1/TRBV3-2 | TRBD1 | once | CATGTGGNIQYF | TGTGCCACCGGGACAGGAGGGAACATTCAGTACTTC
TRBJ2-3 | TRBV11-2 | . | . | CASRSPGTQHNTQYF | TGTGCCAGCAGGTCGCCCGGGACTCAGCATAATACGCAGTATTTT
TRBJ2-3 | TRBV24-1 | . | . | CATSDRTAPGTQYF | TGTGCCACCAGTGATCGGACAGCCCCAGGTACGCAGTATTTT
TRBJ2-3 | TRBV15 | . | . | CATSRDGDLSTDTQYF | TGTGCCACCAGCAGAGATGGGGACTTAAGCACAGATACGCAGTATTTT
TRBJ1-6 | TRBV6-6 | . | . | CASRGQFYSPLHF | TGTGCCAGCAGGGGCCAGTTTTATTCACCCCTCCACTTT
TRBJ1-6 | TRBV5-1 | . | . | CASSFDRNSPLHF | TGCGCCAGCAGCTTCGACAGAAATTCACCCCTCCACTTT
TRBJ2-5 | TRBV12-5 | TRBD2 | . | CASAPGSGEETQYF | TGTGCTAGTGCCCCGGGTAGCGGGGAAGAGACCCAGTACTTC
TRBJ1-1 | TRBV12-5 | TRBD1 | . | CASGLGGQGRSTEAFF | TGTGCTAGTGGTTTGGGGGGACAGGGGAGATCCACTGAAGCTTTCTTT
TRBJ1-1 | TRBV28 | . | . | CASSLSLSEAFF | TGTGCCAGCAGTTTATCTCTATCTGAAGCTTTCTTT
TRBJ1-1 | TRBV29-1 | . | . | CSVVRESNTEAFF | TGCAGCGTTGTGCGGGAGTCTAACACTGAAGCTTTCTTT
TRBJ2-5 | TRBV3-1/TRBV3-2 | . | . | CASRRTIPGGETQYF | TGTGCCAGCAGGCGGACGATCCCCGGGGGAGAGACCCAGTACTTC
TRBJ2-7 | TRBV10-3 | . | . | CAISGMTGEEQYF | TGTGCCATCAGTGGGATGACAGGTGAGGAGCAGTACTTC
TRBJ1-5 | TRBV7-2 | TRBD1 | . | CASSPGQGWGNQPQHF | TGTGCCAGCAGCCCGGGACAGGGGTGGGGAAATCAGCCCCAGCATTTT
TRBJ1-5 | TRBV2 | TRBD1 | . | CASSGRDSVVQPQHF | TGTGCCAGCAGCGGACGGGACAGCGTGGTTCAGCCCCAGCATTTT
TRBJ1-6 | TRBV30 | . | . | CAWSKSPNSPLHF | TGTGCCTGGAGTAAGAGCCCGAATTCACCCCTCCACTTT
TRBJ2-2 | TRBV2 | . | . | CASLELRNTGELFF | TGTGCCAGCCTTGAACTGAGGAACACCGGGGAGCTGTTTTTT
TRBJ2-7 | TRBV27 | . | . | CASSSNRDEQYF | TGTGCCAGCAGTTCGAACAGGGACGAGCAGTACTTC
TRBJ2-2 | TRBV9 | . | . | CASSDGRTNTGELFF | TGTGCCAGCAGCGACGGGAGAACGAACACCGGGGAGCTGTTTTTT
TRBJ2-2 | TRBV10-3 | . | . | CAIREDRSNTGELFF | TGTGCCATCAGGGAGGACAGATCGAACACCGGGGAGCTGTTTTTT
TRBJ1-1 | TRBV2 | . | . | CASSEGWANTEAFF | TGTGCCAGCAGTGAAGGGTGGGCGAACACTGAAGCTTTCTTT
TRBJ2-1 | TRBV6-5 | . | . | CASRASREWGEQFF | TGTGCCAGCAGAGCTTCGAGGGAGTGGGGTGAGCAGTTCTTC
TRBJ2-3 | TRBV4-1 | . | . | CASSQMDMGFADTQYF | TGCGCCAGCAGCCAAATGGATATGGGCTTCGCGGATACGCAGTATTTT